Listed below are T cell receptor beta chains from one sample, sequenced in a study of blood T cells in healthy people across ages. From the 5' RACE reads, TCRdb called clonotypes with MiXCR, one entry per CDR3 protein. Altogether over 1,500,000 distinct CDR3 sequences are present, about 49% being singletons, with the ten largest covering approximately 2.1%. The material sequenced was blood. These receptors were obtained from a woman aged 40 to 50 in good health. Both conserved end residues are part of each CDR3. D genes are given only for firm matches. The listing skips clone size in some rows; elsewhere it reads once, few, many or a size class.

CDR3nt,CDR3aa,d_gene,v_gene,j_gene,abundance
TGCGCCAGCAGCTTGGATGGACAGAGTCTCTACGAGCAGTACTTC,CASSLDGQSLYEQYF,NA,TRBV5-1,TRBJ2-7,few
TGTGCCAGCAGCCCCGGGAAGCGGGTGAAACGTCACCTGGGGGAGACCCAGTACTTC,CASSPGKRVKRHLGETQYF,NA,TRBV11-2,TRBJ2-5,NA
TGTGCCAGCGTCCCCCGCGGAAAAATCCCTCAGTATTTT,CASVPRGKIPQYF,NA,TRBV27,TRBJ2-3,NA
TGTGCCATCAGTGATTCCCTAGCGGGGGTCTACAATGAGCAGTTCTTC,CAISDSLAGVYNEQFF,TRBD2,TRBV10-3,TRBJ2-1,NA
TGCAGCCCCTTAGGACAGGGTACCGGGGAGCTGTTTTTT,CSPLGQGTGELFF,TRBD1,TRBV29-1,TRBJ2-2,few
TGCGCCAGCAGCGGGCGGGCATCCACAGGGGAGGTTAGCACTGAAGCTTTCTTT,CASSGRASTGEVSTEAFF,TRBD1,TRBV5-1,TRBJ1-1,NA
TGTGCCAGCAGTATGATTGGACAGGGCCTTGTGACCTACGAGCAGTACTTC,CASSMIGQGLVTYEQYF,TRBD1,TRBV19,TRBJ2-7,NA
TGTGCCAGCAGTGTAGCGGGGGCGGCAGAGACCCAGTACTTC,CASSVAGAAETQYF,TRBD2,TRBV7-9,TRBJ2-5,few
TGCAGTACCAGGGGGGGTACCTACAATGAGCAGTTCTTC,CSTRGGTYNEQFF,NA,TRBV20-1,TRBJ2-1,NA
TGTGCCAGCAGCTCTGGGGGTAGCGGGGCGTTTTCGGGGACCCAGTACTTC,CASSSGGSGAFSGTQYF,TRBD2,TRBV7-2,TRBJ2-5,NA
TGTGCCAGCAGCGAAACAGGGACTACTAACTATGGCTACACCTTC,CASSETGTTNYGYTF,NA,TRBV9,TRBJ1-2,few
TGTGCCAGCAGCTTGATGATGGGGGCGGCAGATACGCAGTATTTT,CASSLMMGAADTQYF,NA,TRBV7-9,TRBJ2-3,NA
TGCAGTGCTAGACCGACTAGCGGGGGGCTGAATGAGCAGTTCTTC,CSARPTSGGLNEQFF,TRBD2,TRBV20-1,TRBJ2-1,NA
TGTGCCAGCAGCCTCGGACCCGCAGGGACCCAGTACTTC,CASSLGPAGTQYF,NA,TRBV11-2,TRBJ2-5,NA
TGTGCCAGCAGTTTATACCTGGGGGGCCTAGCGAGTCGGGAGACCCAGTACTTC,CASSLYLGGLASRETQYF,NA,TRBV28,TRBJ2-5,NA
TGTGCCATCAGTGAGTCTCAGCAGGCCGAACCCTACGAGCAGTACTTC,CAISESQQAEPYEQYF,NA,TRBV10-3,TRBJ2-7,few
TGTGCCAGCAGCTGGACAGGTAGTTTTGTGGACGAGCAGTACTTC,CASSWTGSFVDEQYF,TRBD1,TRBV13,TRBJ2-7,NA
TGCGCCAGCAGCCAACCCCCGGGGACAGGGAGAAACGAGCAGTACTTC,CASSQPPGTGRNEQYF,TRBD1,TRBV5-1,TRBJ2-7,NA